Detailed here is one TCR beta chain. The target of this receptor is not known. No much larger clone exists at a distance of one base, and base qualities are not known. TCR beta CDR3 regions were amplified from RNA transcripts for repertoire sequencing. The first round of RT-PCR was done with HTBI primers and the Qiagen OneStep RT-PCR kit, and was followed by a second round of multiplex PCR, then size selection and purification. The libraries underwent paired-end sequencing with 100 bp reads on an Illumina HiSeq2000. Per the authors' processing: SOAPnuke was used for read processing, and reads with adapters, uncalled bases, a mean Phred below 15, or no exact constant-primer or identifier match were discarded. COPE v1.2.5 was used to merge the high-quality paired reads. Each unique nucleotide sequence was treated as a clonotype, and MiTCR v1.1 was used to align the clonotypes to the IMGT TRB V, D and J references. The analysis was limited to V-J combinations with a frequency above 0.0001, which together covered approximately 99% of the repertoires. For each V-J combination, a TCR clonal expansion and chaos score was defined as F50 clonal expansion divided by the chaos observed in the TCRdist matrix. Features were reduced by Welch's t-statistics and random forest to approximately 13 V-J combinations, which fed a naive Bayes classifier. The similarity between thyroid and blood repertoires was quantified using the Morisita-Horn index. In TCRdb, the public reads were trimmed at Q25 with fastp and aligned with MiXCR, with productive beta chains retained. Rows with a matching CDR3 protein are joined into one entry that keeps the most common DNA and genes. In this record, the V and J calls reflect TCRdb's handling and not the investigators' own analysis. Here the sample has 740,000 or so distinct CDR3 sequences; 40% occur a single time. Of the sample, 44% falls within the top ten clones.

The data were obtained in a study of Graves' ophthalmopathy and Graves' hyperthyroidism (dated by TCRdb to 2016 to 2019). As for the study more broadly: Peripheral blood was collected at initial diagnosis, before any treatment. An independent validation cohort comprised some 19 hyperthyroidism patients and about 16 patients who later progressed from hyperthyroidism to ophthalmopathy. The study used signatures of the TCR beta repertoire to tell Graves' ophthalmopathy apart from Graves' hyperthyroidism and to predict which patients would progress to ophthalmopathy. Following sampling, methimazole starting at 30 mg daily was administered to hyperthyroidism patients, and high-dose intravenous methylprednisolone was administered to ophthalmopathy patients. In total, 135 blood samples were TCR-sequenced: around 42 ophthalmopathy, under 85 hyperthyroidism and approximately 17 hyperthyroidism-to-ophthalmopathy patients. A discovery set of 95 to 100 patients (43 ophthalmopathy, 55 to 65 stable hyperthyroidism) was enrolled to explore V-J signatures distinguishing ophthalmopathy from hyperthyroidism. T-cell repertoires of thyroid tissue and blood were compared in over five hyperthyroidism patients. What the authors observed across the whole study: Most of the expanded thyroid clonotypes with a frequency above 0.001 were also detected in blood, and it was suggested that the thyroid immune response may be reflected by blood repertoires. Ophthalmopathy was separated from stable hyperthyroidism by the 13-signature model with 87.88% sensitivity and about 81% specificity in cross-validation and with 80%/75% in the test set. Sample size was not statistically predetermined, and group allocation was not concealed from the investigators. In validation, the model predicted ophthalmopathy progression with 55% to 71% sensitivity and 72.22% specificity; roughly 11 predicted patients were CT-confirmed with GO in a median of approximately 6.5 months.

Ends trimmed: V by 7 bases, J by 1 base; bases unmatched to a gene: 5. The CDR3, cysteine through phenylalanine, is 14 amino acids long. Of the read, only the CDR3 DNA is kept; its 42 bases are in frame from base 1. The germline V gene gives CDR1 as MNHEY and CDR2 as SVGAGI. Ophthalmopathy patients were characterized by moderately to severely active disease, a Clinical Activity Score of at least 3, a NOSPECS grade of at least 4, and a disease duration under 3 months. Patients with other autoimmune diseases, uncontrolled infections, pregnancy or lactation were excluded. Diagnosis relied on clinical symptoms, serum thyroxine, TRAb, thyroid ultrasound and orbital computed tomography. PBMCs were isolated from approximately 10 ml of fresh peripheral blood by Ficoll-Paque density gradient centrifugation. Total RNA was extracted with Trizol reagent and quality-checked on an Agilent 2100 Bioanalyzer.

The sample consisted of peripheral blood. The receptor chain draws on TRBV6-5 and TRBJ1-1, with TRBD1 matching 8 junction bases. The TCR sequence derives from an adult man with Graves' ophthalmopathy. The CDR3 corresponds to CASNRDRTNTEAFF. In nucleotide form, the sequence is TGTGCCAGCAACCGGGACAGGACGAACACTGAAGCTTTCTTT.